This T cell receptor beta chain was sequenced during a study of blood T cell repertoires in COVID-19. Only in-frame clones appear in the TCRdb table, and some are missing; sequencing was by immunoSEQ multiplex PCR. The sample lists approximately 200,000 clones; roughly 86% were seen once. The CDR3 is 15 amino acids. The V gene end was trimmed by 2 bases and the J gene end by 0 bases; junction bases not matched to a gene: 3. CDR1 and CDR2 (germline): MGHRA, YSYEKL. The rearrangement uses TRBV4-1 and TRBJ1-1; 7 nucleotides match TRBD1. The material sequenced was PBMCs or T cells enriched from blood (not recorded which). The receptor was isolated from a woman in her thirties who had recovered from COVID-19. The CDR3 nucleotides read TGCGCCAGCAGCCAACCCGGGACAGTGAACACTGAAGCTTTCTTT. It translates to CASSQPGTVNTEAFF.